Listed below are T cell receptor beta chains from one sample, sequenced in a study of shared clonotypes between healthy human individuals. The data were produced by immunoSEQ multiplex PCR, yet TCRdb's version contains in-frame clones alone and is incomplete. The sample has more than 2,000,000 clones, over 85% seen once. The specimen sequenced was naive CD4+ T cells sorted from blood. Source of these receptors: a man between 18 and 35 years old in good health. Both conserved end residues are part of each CDR3. D genes are given only for firm matches. The listing skips clone size in some rows; elsewhere it reads once, few, many or a size class.

d_call	v_call	j_call	clone_size	cdr3_aa	cdr3_nt
TRBD1	TRBV7-2	TRBJ1-2	NA	CASSSGTGGGGYTF	TGTGCCAGCAGCTCCGGGACAGGGGGCGGTGGCTACACCTTC
NA	TRBV30	TRBJ2-2	NA	CAWTGWAANTGELFF	TGTGCCTGGACGGGCTGGGCCGCGAACACCGGGGAGCTGTTTTTT
NA	TRBV27	TRBJ1-5	NA	CASSFRGQPQHF	TGTGCCAGCAGTTTCAGGGGTCAGCCCCAGCATTTT
NA	TRBV6-1	TRBJ1-2	NA	CASSGTVYGYTF	TGTGCCAGCAGTGGCACAGTCTATGGCTACACCTTC
NA	TRBV27	TRBJ2-7	NA	CASSSGPWYEQYF	TGTGCCAGCAGTTCAGGCCCATGGTACGAGCAGTACTTC
NA	TRBV7-9	TRBJ1-3	NA	CASSLEGTAGNTIYF	TGTGCCAGCAGCTTAGAAGGTACAGCTGGAAACACCATATATTTT
NA	TRBV5-1	TRBJ1-6	NA	CASSLASGFYNSPLHF	TGCGCCAGCAGCTTGGCCTCAGGGTTCTATAATTCACCCCTCCACTTT
TRBD2	TRBV5-1	TRBJ2-2	NA	CASSLFREANTGELFF	TGCGCCAGCAGCTTGTTTCGGGAGGCGAACACCGGGGAGCTGTTTTTT
NA	TRBV2	TRBJ1-1	NA	CASSERENTEAFF	TGTGCCAGCAGTGAGAGAGAGAACACTGAAGCTTTCTTT
TRBD1	TRBV5-6	TRBJ2-7	NA	CASSLWDRHYEQYF	TGTGCCAGCAGCTTGTGGGACAGGCACTACGAGCAGTACTTC
NA	TRBV9	TRBJ2-2	NA	CASSVGPRGGELFF	TGTGCCAGCAGCGTAGGGCCGAGGGGCGGGGAGCTGTTTTTT
NA	TRBV13	TRBJ2-5	NA	CASSLKDEARETQYF	TGTGCCAGCAGCTTAAAGGATGAAGCCCGGGAGACCCAGTACTTC
NA	TRBV4-3	TRBJ1-1	NA	CASSQGLLLNTEAFF	TGCGCCAGCAGCCAAGGCTTACTTTTGAACACTGAAGCTTTCTTT
NA	TRBV7-9	TRBJ2-3	NA	CAIDPGTDTQYF	TGTGCCATTGACCCCGGCACAGATACGCAGTATTTT
NA	TRBV4-1	TRBJ1-2	NA	CASSQDLGLAHGYTF	TGCGCCAGCAGCCAAGATTTAGGGCTTGCTCATGGCTACACCTTC
TRBD2	TRBV7-2	TRBJ2-1	NA	CASSLLAGGSEQFF	TGTGCCAGCAGCTTACTAGCGGGGGGGAGTGAGCAGTTCTTC
TRBD1	TRBV5-6	TRBJ1-4	NA	CASSPVGQGIEKLFF	TGTGCCAGCAGCCCCGTGGGACAGGGGATAGAAAAACTGTTTTTT
NA	TRBV18	TRBJ2-7	NA	CASSPPSRGGYEQYF	TGTGCCAGCTCACCACCGTCGCGGGGAGGCTACGAGCAGTACTTC
TRBD2	TRBV7-9	TRBJ2-2	NA	CASSERTSGRYTGELFF	TGTGCCAGCAGCGAACGGACTAGCGGGAGATACACCGGGGAGCTGTTTTTT
NA	TRBV18	TRBJ1-1	NA	CASSPPVGTEAFF	TGTGCCAGCTCACCACCGGTAGGCACTGAAGCTTTCTTT
TRBD1	TRBV6-1	TRBJ2-7	NA	CASSATGVNEQYF	TGTGCCAGCAGCGCGACAGGGGTCAACGAGCAGTACTTC
NA	TRBV18	TRBJ1-1	NA	CASSPVKGGTEAFF	TGTGCCAGCTCACCAGTCAAGGGGGGCACTGAAGCTTTCTTT
TRBD1	TRBV6-5	TRBJ1-1	NA	CASISGTDRTEAFF	TGTGCCAGCATTAGCGGGACAGACCGCACTGAAGCTTTCTTT
TRBD2	TRBV19	TRBJ2-3	NA	CASSIGLAIGTQYF	TGTGCCAGTAGTATCGGACTAGCGATAGGTACGCAGTATTTT
NA	TRBV7-2	TRBJ2-5	few	CASSFGAETQYF	TGTGCCAGCAGCTTCGGGGCGGAGACCCAGTACTTC
TRBD1	TRBV6-1	TRBJ1-2	NA	CASSAKTGKRGLNYGYTF	TGTGCCAGCAGTGCGAAGACAGGGAAGAGGGGATTAAACTATGGCTACACCTTC
TRBD1	TRBV6-5	TRBJ2-7	once	CASSFDRGYEQYF	TGTGCCAGCTCCTTCGACAGGGGCTACGAGCAGTACTTC
NA	TRBV14	TRBJ1-2	NA	CASSPAPGEDGYTF	TGTGCCAGCAGCCCGGCCCCAGGGGAGGATGGCTACACCTTC
NA	TRBV7-9	TRBJ2-1	NA	CASSPPRVTGEGHNEQFF	TGTGCCAGCAGCCCGCCCAGGGTGACAGGCGAGGGGCACAATGAGCAGTTCTTC
NA	TRBV4-1	TRBJ2-7	NA	CASSHVLRGSTYEQYF	TGCGCCAGCAGCCATGTGCTTCGGGGATCTACCTACGAGCAGTACTTC
TRBD2	TRBV13	TRBJ2-3	NA	CASSLTSGRPGDTQYF	TGTGCCAGCAGCTTGACTAGCGGGAGGCCAGGAGATACGCAGTATTTT
NA	TRBV5-1	TRBJ2-3	once	CASSAPSTDTQYF	TGCGCCAGCTCGGCACCTAGCACAGATACGCAGTATTTT
TRBD2	TRBV2	TRBJ2-5	NA	CASRGTSGGTQYF	TGTGCCAGCAGGGGGACTAGCGGGGGGACCCAGTACTTC
TRBD2	TRBV7-9	TRBJ2-3	NA	CASSGTSGTDTQYF	TGTGCCAGCAGTGGGACTAGCGGAACAGATACGCAGTATTTT
NA	TRBV4-1	TRBJ2-1	NA	CASSPEPSNYNEQFF	TGCGCCAGCAGCCCCGAACCCTCAAACTACAATGAGCAGTTCTTC
TRBD1	TRBV28	TRBJ1-2	NA	CASRSTGTVYGYTF	TGTGCCAGCAGGTCCACCGGGACAGTCTATGGCTACACCTTC
NA	TRBV7-8	TRBJ2-1	NA	CASSLDLGLGAVYNEQFF	TGTGCCAGCAGCTTAGATCTAGGCCTGGGCGCGGTTTACAATGAGCAGTTCTTC
NA	TRBV7-2	TRBJ1-6	NA	CASSLSRFGFSPLHF	TGTGCCAGCAGCTTAAGTCGATTCGGGTTTTCACCCCTCCACTTT
NA	TRBV4-1	TRBJ1-4	NA	CASSRQTESTNEKLFF	TGCGCCAGCAGCCGACAAACAGAGTCAACTAATGAAAAACTGTTTTTT
NA	TRBV2	TRBJ1-2	NA	CASSKTGPMGYTF	TGTGCCAGCAGTAAGACAGGACCGATGGGCTACACCTTC
NA	TRBV19	TRBJ2-1	NA	CASSIGQISYNEQFF	TGTGCCAGTAGTATAGGCCAAATCTCCTACAATGAGCAGTTCTTC
NA	TRBV5-1	TRBJ1-5	NA	CASSFKQPQHF	TGCGCCAGCAGCTTCAAACAGCCCCAGCATTTT
TRBD1	TRBV7-2	TRBJ2-3	NA	CASSRWTGGSTDTQYF	TGTGCCAGCAGCCGTTGGACAGGGGGCAGTACAGATACGCAGTATTTT
TRBD1	TRBV2	TRBJ1-1	once	CASSYRQGRNTEAFF	TGTGCCAGCAGTTACAGACAGGGGCGAAACACTGAAGCTTTCTTT
NA	TRBV6-1	TRBJ2-7	NA	CASRRARDPSYEQYF	TGTGCCAGCAGACGAGCCAGGGATCCCTCCTACGAGCAGTACTTC
NA	TRBV27	TRBJ2-7	NA	CASSSRGLGSYEQYF	TGTGCCAGCAGCTCCAGGGGTCTAGGTTCCTACGAGCAGTACTTC
NA	TRBV2	TRBJ2-7	NA	CASTSWGEQYF	TGTGCCAGCACGTCGTGGGGGGAGCAGTACTTC
TRBD2	TRBV11-2	TRBJ2-2	NA	CASSPRTSGTAGELFF	TGTGCCAGCAGCCCCCGGACTAGCGGGACAGCCGGGGAGCTGTTTTTT
NA	TRBV19	TRBJ1-6	NA	CASSRYPNNNSPLHF	TGTGCCAGTAGCCGATATCCGAATAATAATTCACCCCTCCACTTT
NA	TRBV7-2	TRBJ2-1	NA	CASSSQGGYRNEQFF	TGTGCCAGCAGCTCGCAGGGGGGGTATAGGAATGAGCAGTTCTTC
NA	TRBV7-2	TRBJ1-2	once	CASSSSSNYGYTF	TGTGCCAGCAGCTCTTCTTCAAACTATGGCTACACCTTC
NA	TRBV27	TRBJ2-7	NA	CASSYRESYEQYF	TGTGCCAGCAGCTACAGGGAATCCTACGAGCAGTACTTC
NA	TRBV11-2	TRBJ1-1	NA	CASSSERGTEAFF	TGTGCCAGCAGCTCCGAAAGGGGAACTGAAGCTTTCTTT
NA	TRBV18	TRBJ1-1	NA	CASSPPGLNTEAFF	TGTGCCAGCTCACCTCCAGGGTTGAACACTGAAGCTTTCTTT
TRBD2	TRBV27	TRBJ2-7	NA	CASSQRHGRYEQYF	TGTGCCAGCAGTCAACGACACGGGAGGTACGAGCAGTACTTC